Below are 32 T cell receptor beta chains sequenced from a single sample in a study of T-cell reconstitution after alpha-beta-depleted transplantation in children. The TCRbeta library was prepared with unique molecular identifiers. TCRdb independently ran MiXCR on the PCR reads; one entry per CDR3 protein. The sample has 85,000 to 120,000 distinct CDR3 sequences, under 7% seen once. Source: PBMCs, mostly from graft donor cells, taken 60 days after TCRalphabeta/CD19-depleted stem cell transplant. Receptors originate from a female patient aged 2 to 10 who had a stem cell transplant for Fanconi anemia, so the T cells may come from the graft donor.

This clonotype has ten or more counts. The chain uses TRBV3-1 and TRBJ2-7; 7 bases match TRBD1. The J segment lost 0 bases and the V segment lost 4 bases, leaving 3 bases of the junction unmatched. CDR3 length equals 14 residues. The V gene's germline CDR1 is LGHDT and CDR2 YNNKEL (reference sequence). Here the CDR3 DNA reads TGTGCCAGCAGCCGAACAGGGGCCTCCTACGAGCAGTACTTC. Protein sequence: CASSRTGASYEQYF.

V and J are TRBV5-4 and TRBJ1-1; the D is unclear. This CDR3 has 14 amino acids. The germline gives CDR1 SGHNT, CDR2 YYREEE (reference sequence). V gave up 0 bases and J gave up 1 base, with 7 bases separating them. The CDR3 is CASSLGMTNTEAFF. The CDR3 nucleotides read TGTGCCAGCAGCTTGGGTATGACGAACACTGAAGCTTTCTTT.

This clonotype was seen at least ten times. V usage is TRBV2 and J usage is TRBJ2-2, with TRBD1 matching over 7 bases. Per germline, CDR1 SNHLY and CDR2 FYNNEI. The CDR3 contains 16 residues. J gave up 3 bases and V 11 bases, and 15 bases lay outside the gene matches. The CDR3 region has the DNA TGTGCCCAAAGTACCTACAGGGGCAGGCACACCGGGGAGCTGTTTTTT. It specifies CAQSTYRGRHTGELFF.

This clonotype was observed a handful of times. The CDR3 spells CASSQEARGNEQFF. CDR3 sequence (DNA): TGTGCCAGCAGCCAAGAGGCTAGAGGTAATGAGCAGTTCTTC. The V call is TRBV4-2, the J call TRBJ2-1, with D unresolved. Trimming pared 0 bases from V and 7 bases from J, leaving 10 bases between. The CDR3 sequence is 14 residues long. Germline CDR1 is LGHNA and CDR2 is YNFKEQ.

This clonotype was seen a handful of times. The chain combines TRBV7-2 with TRBJ2-5; maybe TRBD2 (6 bases). Per the germline V gene, CDR1 is SGHTA and CDR2 is FQGNSA. The CDR3 consists of 13 residues. V was cut by 5 bases and J by 5 bases, with 12 bases left in between. CDR3 DNA sequence: TGTGCCAGCAGCAGTGGACGGGAGGAGACCCAGTACTTC. This gives the protein CASSSGREETQYF.

Many counts were recorded for this clonotype. The chain employs TRBV5-5 and TRBJ2-3, with D hard to call. Germline V lookup: CDR1 SGHKS, CDR2 YYEKEE (reference sequence). This CDR3 has 13 residues. V lost 0 bases and J 4 bases, leaving 6 bases between the germline ends. CDR3 DNA sequence: TGTGCCAGCAGCTTGGTCGAGTCAGATACGCAGTATTTT. The encoded protein is CASSLVESDTQYF. The full variable domain, with the rest looked up from reference TRBV5-5 and TRBJ2-3, is DAGVTQSPTHLIKTRGQQVTLRCSPISGHKSVSWYQQVLGQGPQFIFQYYEKEERGRGNFPDRFSARQFPNYSSELNVNALLLGDSALYLCASSLVESDTQYFGPGTRLTVL.

This clonotype was observed many times. The chain recombines TRBV10-3 with TRBJ1-1; maybe TRBD1 (6 bases). Germline values: CDR1 ENHRY, CDR2 SYGVKD. The CDR3 spans 14 residues. The ends were cut back, 2 bases at V and 8 bases at J, with 15 bases in the middle. CDR3: CAISEIAGAREAFF. CDR3 bases: TGTGCCATCAGTGAGATTGCAGGGGCCAGAGAAGCTTTCTTT.

This clonotype was seen ten or more times. The chain carries TRBV29-1 and TRBJ2-3, with 16 positions matching TRBD2. The CDR3 totals 17 residues. The trim removed 4 bases at V and 5 bases at J, leaving 9 bases unmatched. Germline V CDR1 and CDR2: SQVTM, ANQGSEA. CDR3 DNA sequence: TGCAGCGTTGCCCCTGGGACTAGCGGGGGGGCCGGAGATACGCAGTATTTT. Translation: CSVAPGTSGGAGDTQYF.

This clonotype was observed many times. The chain links TRBV7-2 to TRBJ2-7; 11 positions match TRBD2. V was clipped by 1 base and J by 1 base; unmatched bases: 3. CDR3 length: 16 amino acids. The germline gives CDR1 SGHTA, CDR2 FQGNSA. CDR3 amino acids: CASSLGASGGSYEQYF. As DNA, the CDR3 is TGTGCCAGCAGCTTAGGGGCTAGCGGGGGGTCCTACGAGCAGTACTTC.

In its sample, this clonotype was seen many times. V and J are TRBV28 and TRBJ2-7; possibly TRBD1 for D (6 bases). Germline loops: CDR1 MDHEN, CDR2 SYDVKM. The CDR3 contains 14 residues. The V gene lost 7 bases and the J gene lost 3 bases, with 16 bases spanning the gap. CDR3 amino acids: CASKTGSPRYEQYF. CDR3 DNA sequence: TGTGCCAGCAAAACAGGGTCCCCCCGCTACGAGCAGTACTTC.

This clonotype is a singleton in its sample. This may come from a read error, since a much larger clone is one base off. This chain joins TRBV4-2 and TRBJ1-5, with D perhaps TRBD1 (6 bases). Germline V CDR1 and CDR2: LGHNA, YNFKEQ. Trimming took 4 bases from V and 6 from J, leaving 16 bases between them. There are 15 residues in the CDR3. CDR3 region: CASSLDHAGVQPQHF. The CDR3 nucleotides are TGTGCCAGCAGCCTAGATCACGCAGGGGTTCAGCCCCAGCATTTT.

This chain links TRBV6-5 with TRBJ2-6; D gene unclear. CDR3 length: 13 residues. The V gene's germline CDR1 is MNHEY and CDR2 SVGAGI. The ends were cut back, 4 bases at V and 6 bases at J, with 7 bases in the middle. The CDR3 nucleotides read TGTGCCAGCAGTTTGGGTATGGCCAACGTCCTGACTTTC. Protein: CASSLGMANVLTF.

The sample holds many counts of this clonotype. The gene calls are TRBV10-1 and TRBJ2-2; D is perhaps TRBD1 or TRBD2 (5 bases each). The CDR3 runs 14 residues. V was clipped by 6 bases and J by 1 base, with 9 bases between them. CDR1 and CDR2 (germline): WNHNN, SYGVQD (reference sequence). The CDR3, as DNA: TGCGCCAGCAGGAGGGGCAGGAACACCGGGGAGCTGTTTTTT. Encoded protein: CASRRGRNTGELFF.

This clonotype was counted a few times. The J gene is TRBJ2-1, the V gene TRBV20-1, with D uncertain. CDR1 is DFQATT, CDR2 SNEGSKA, per germline (reference sequence). The CDR3 has 12 amino acids. The V end was cut by 0 bases, the J end by 10 bases, with 10 bases between. DNA for the CDR3: TGCAGTGCTAGAGATTCCCCGCGAGAGCAGTTCTTC. Amino acid sequence: CSARDSPREQFF.

This clonotype was found a few times. The gene calls are TRBV4-1 and TRBJ2-7; 7 positions agree with TRBD2. This CDR3 is built from 12 residues. The germline V gene encodes CDR1 MGHRA and CDR2 YSYEKL. Trimming removed 4 bases from V and 7 bases from J; junction bases left unmatched: 4. CDR3 protein: CASSRPGLEQYF. In DNA, the CDR3 is TGCGCCAGCAGCCGTCCGGGACTAGAGCAGTACTTC.

This clonotype was observed many times. The chain has TRBV29-1 and TRBJ1-2; D gene uncertain. Germline V gene lookup returns CDR1 SQVTM and CDR2 ANQGSEA. The V end lost 6 bases, the J end lost 0 bases, and 11 bases lay between the germline ends. This CDR3 region has 13 residues. CDR3 protein: CSVFLRTNYGYTF. The CDR3 DNA follows: TGCAGCGTGTTTCTGCGAACTAACTATGGCTACACCTTC.

This clonotype was recorded many times. The chain carries TRBV27 and TRBJ2-2, with 9 positions matching TRBD2. CDR3 size: 16 residues. Germline lookup yields CDR1 MNHEY and CDR2 SMNVEV (reference sequence). The V segment lost 6 bases and the J segment 3 bases; nucleotides outside the gene matches: 8. CDR3 sequence: CASSRAGGTDTGELFF. In nucleotides, the CDR3 is TGTGCCAGCAGCCGGGCGGGGGGGACGGACACCGGGGAGCTGTTTTTT.

The chain has TRBV5-1 and TRBJ2-2; D is ambiguous. Germline-derived CDR1 and CDR2 are SGHRS and YFSETQ. The CDR3 spans 13 residues. Trimming stripped 1 base from V and 4 bases from J, with 5 bases between. CDR3 region: CASSLIRTGELFF. Written as DNA, the CDR3 is TGCGCCAGCAGCTTGATCCGCACCGGGGAGCTGTTTTTT.

This clonotype was observed at least ten times. The chain has TRBV11-2 and TRBJ2-1, with D possibly TRBD1 on 5 matching bases. V was cut by 1 base and J by 2 bases, with 9 bases left in between. This CDR3 is 15 amino acids long. The germline CDR1 and CDR2 sequences are SGHAT and FQNNGV. CDR3 sequence reads: CASSLARATYNEQFF. CDR3 bases: TGTGCCAGCAGCTTAGCCAGGGCCACCTACAATGAGCAGTTCTTC.

This clonotype came up a few times. This CDR3 is CASSPFGTGGGRDTQYF. Here the CDR3 DNA reads TGTGCCAGCAGCCCGTTTGGGACAGGGGGAGGTAGGGATACGCAGTATTTT. This chain connects TRBV5-6 to TRBJ2-3; 11 bases agree with TRBD1. The V segment lost 4 bases and the J segment 6 bases; nucleotides outside the gene matches: 13. The germline CDR1 and CDR2 sequences are SGHDT and YYEEEE. The CDR3 covers 17 residues.

This clonotype was observed a handful of times. The V gene is TRBV6-1, the J gene TRBJ2-7, with D perhaps matching TRBD1 (6 bases). Germline V gene lookup returns CDR1 MNHNS and CDR2 SASEGT. V was clipped by 6 bases and J by 4 bases, with 16 bases between them. There are 14 residues in the CDR3. Here the CDR3 DNA reads TGTGCCAGCAGCGCCGGGACACGCGGATACGAGCAGTACTTC. Translation: CASSAGTRGYEQYF.

This chain uses TRBV18 with TRBJ1-2; the match to TRBD1 covers 8 bases. CDR1 is KGHSH and CDR2 is LQKENI in the germline V gene. V dropped 1 base and J dropped 5; count of bases not matched to a gene: 9. CDR3 length: 16 amino acids. The CDR3 sequence is CASSPQGAGGEYGYTF. DNA of the CDR3: TGTGCCAGCTCACCACAAGGGGCAGGGGGCGAATATGGCTACACCTTC.

In its sample, this clonotype was seen many times. The chain uses TRBV7-9 and TRBJ2-6; D remains ambiguous. Trimming cost V 2 bases and J 0 bases, with 2 bases left between them. This CDR3 region has 14 residues. Germline CDR1 SEHNR, CDR2 FQNEAQ (reference sequence). The CDR3 region has the DNA TGTGCCAGCAGCTTATTCTCTGGGGCCAACGTCCTGACTTTC. It yields the protein CASSLFSGANVLTF.

The chain couples TRBV25-1 to TRBJ2-7; maybe TRBD2 (6 bases). The CDR3 runs 14 residues. CDR1 and CDR2 from the germline V gene are MGHDK and SYGVNS. V lost 2 bases and J lost 2, with 10 bases in between. CDR3 in amino acids: CASSEGGNTYEQYF. CDR3 coding DNA: TGTGCCAGCAGTGAAGGCGGGAACACCTACGAGCAGTACTTC.

A few counts support this clonotype. This chain uses TRBV6-5 with TRBJ2-7; maybe TRBD2 (6 bases). The germline V gene encodes CDR1 MNHEY and CDR2 SVGAGI. This CDR3 is 14 amino acids long. V was trimmed by 2 bases and J by 3 bases, leaving 11 bases between them. CDR3 sequence reads: CASSYTSPVYEQYF. The CDR3 DNA sequence: TGTGCCAGCAGTTACACTAGCCCGGTCTACGAGCAGTACTTC.

In its sample, this clonotype was seen many times. The V and J genes are TRBV20-1 and TRBJ2-1, with D hard to call. The CDR3 contains 11 residues. Per germline, CDR1 DFQATT and CDR2 SNEGSKA (reference sequence). The V end lost 4 bases, the J end lost 9 bases, and 10 bases lay between the germline ends. This CDR3 is CSAKVLTEQFF. In nucleotides, the CDR3 is TGCAGTGCTAAAGTGCTGACTGAGCAGTTCTTC.

This clonotype was counted ten times or more. The chain joins TRBV5-1 to TRBJ2-2, with 13 bases fitting TRBD2. Germline lookup yields CDR1 SGHRS and CDR2 YFSETQ. With 3 bases clipped from V and 2 bases from J, the junction kept 4 bases outside the gene matches. The CDR3 spans 17 residues. The CDR3 DNA follows: TGCGCCAGCAGCTGGACTAGCGGGAGAGGTAACACCGGGGAGCTGTTTTTT. This translates into CASSWTSGRGNTGELFF.

A few counts support this clonotype. This rearrangement joins TRBV20-1 to TRBJ2-7; 12 bases match TRBD2. V shed 6 bases and J 5 bases; nucleotides not matched to a gene: 5. CDR3 length equals 13 residues. Germline assignment: CDR1 DFQATT and CDR2 SNEGSKA (reference sequence). DNA for the CDR3: TGCAGTGCAGTTCTAGCGGGAGGGGACGAGCAGTACTTC. Translation gives CSAVLAGGDEQYF.

The CDR3 protein is CAWSYGTSGRTDTQYF. DNA of the CDR3: TGTGCCTGGAGTTATGGGACTAGCGGGAGGACAGATACGCAGTATTTT. J is TRBJ2-3 and V is TRBV30; 15 bases are a match to TRBD2. Germline values: CDR1 GTSNPN, CDR2 SVGIG (reference sequence). The CDR3 contains 16 residues. V lost 2 bases, J lost 3 bases, and 3 bases stayed unmatched.

This clonotype was counted ten times or more. The CDR3, as DNA: TGTGCCAGCAGTCCAGGGATGGGGGAAGAGACCCAGTACTTC. Amino acid sequence: CASSPGMGEETQYF. This chain links TRBV28 with TRBJ2-5; D assignment may be TRBD1 or TRBD2 (5 bases each). V was clipped by 5 bases and J by 3 bases, with 13 bases between them. Germline CDR1 and CDR2: MDHEN and SYDVKM. This CDR3 contains 14 residues.

By share, this clonotype counts as medium-sized (0.01 to 0.1%). The rearrangement links TRBV7-8 to TRBJ2-2; D may match TRBD1 or TRBD2 (6 bases each). Germline loops: CDR1 SGHVS, CDR2 FQNEAQ. V was shortened by 5 bases and J by 4 bases, with 11 bases between the two germline ends. CDR3 size: 14 residues. CDR3 DNA: TGTGCCAGCAGCCGGGGGCGGACCACCGGGGAGCTGTTTTTT. The encoded protein is CASSRGRTTGELFF.

In its sample, this clonotype was seen a few times. V usage is TRBV18 and J usage is TRBJ2-3; no clear D gene. Between the trimmed V and J ends, which lost 0 bases and 0 bases, there was a span of 13 bases. The CDR3 has 17 residues. Germline CDR1 KGHSH, CDR2 LQKENI. The chain's CDR3 is CASSPPVRRPSTDTQYF. The CDR3 region has the DNA TGTGCCAGCTCACCACCGGTCAGGCGACCTAGCACAGATACGCAGTATTTT.